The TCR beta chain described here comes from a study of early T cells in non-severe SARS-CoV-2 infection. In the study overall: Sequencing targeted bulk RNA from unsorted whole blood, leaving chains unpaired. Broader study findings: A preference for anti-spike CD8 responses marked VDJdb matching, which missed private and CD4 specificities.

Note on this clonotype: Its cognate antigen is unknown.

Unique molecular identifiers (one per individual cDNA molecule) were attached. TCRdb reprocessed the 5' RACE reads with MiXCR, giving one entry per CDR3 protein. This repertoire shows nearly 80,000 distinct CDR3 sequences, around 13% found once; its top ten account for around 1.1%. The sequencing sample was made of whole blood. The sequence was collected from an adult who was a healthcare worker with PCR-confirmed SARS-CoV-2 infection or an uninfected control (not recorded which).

The CDR3 loop reads CATSASGVSGELFF. The CDR3 DNA sequence: TGTGCCACCAGTGCTTCCGGGGTTTCCGGGGAGCTGTTTTTT. The rearrangement uses TRBV24-1 and TRBJ2-2; D perhaps matches TRBD2 (5 bases). CDR3 length equals 14 residues. V lost 5 bases to trimming and J lost 6 bases, with 12 bases between them. Germline-derived CDR1 and CDR2 are KGHDR and SFDVKD.